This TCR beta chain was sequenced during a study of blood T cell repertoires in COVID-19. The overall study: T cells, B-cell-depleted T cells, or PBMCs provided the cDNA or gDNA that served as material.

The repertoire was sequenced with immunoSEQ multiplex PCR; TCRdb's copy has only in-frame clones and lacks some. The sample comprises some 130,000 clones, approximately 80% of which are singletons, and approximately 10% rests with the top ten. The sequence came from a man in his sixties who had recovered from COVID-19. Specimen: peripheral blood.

CDR3 sequence reads: CASSIRAQGQETQYF. CDR3 sequence (DNA): TGTGCCAGCAGCATTCGTGCACAGGGCCAAGAGACCCAGTACTTC. The chain has TRBV7-2 and TRBJ2-5; TRBD1 is a possible D gene (6 bases). The V end was cut by 5 bases, the J end by 1 base, with 14 bases between. Germline V lookup: CDR1 SGHTA, CDR2 FQGNSA. The CDR3 loop spans 15 amino acids.